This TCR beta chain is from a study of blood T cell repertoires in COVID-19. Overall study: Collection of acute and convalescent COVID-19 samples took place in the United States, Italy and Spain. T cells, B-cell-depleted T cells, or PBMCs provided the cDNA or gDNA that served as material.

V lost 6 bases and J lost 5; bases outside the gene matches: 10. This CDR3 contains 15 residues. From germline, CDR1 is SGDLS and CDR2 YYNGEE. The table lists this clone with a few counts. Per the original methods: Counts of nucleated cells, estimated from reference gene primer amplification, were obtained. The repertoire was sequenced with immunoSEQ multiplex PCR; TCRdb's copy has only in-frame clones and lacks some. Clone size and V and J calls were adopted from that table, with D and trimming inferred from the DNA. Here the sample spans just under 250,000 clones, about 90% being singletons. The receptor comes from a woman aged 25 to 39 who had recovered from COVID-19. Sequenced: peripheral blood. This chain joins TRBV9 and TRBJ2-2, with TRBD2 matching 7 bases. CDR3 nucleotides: TGTGCCAGCATGGGAGGGGCTAGCCCGACCGGGGAGCTGTTTTTT. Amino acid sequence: CASMGGASPTGELFF.